The present TCR beta chain was sequenced within a study of blood T cell repertoires in COVID-19. Background on the study: Donors in the United States, Italy and Spain gave samples during acute or convalescent COVID-19. The analysed material was cDNA or gDNA that came from T cells, B-cell-depleted T cells, or PBMCs.

The CDR3 runs to 15 residues. CDR1 and CDR2 from the germline V gene are MGHDK and SYGVNS. Germline trimming cut 6 bases from V and 0 bases from J; bases unmatched to any gene: 3. Per the original methods: Counts of nucleated cells, estimated from reference gene primer amplification, were obtained. The data were produced by immunoSEQ multiplex PCR, yet TCRdb's version contains in-frame clones alone and is incomplete. V, J and clone size were drawn from that table, and D and trimming were deduced from the DNA. The data show roughly 200,000 clones, with 70% to 85% seen just once and about 12% held by the top ten.

This sequence was found in a human donor in a cohort sampled during active COVID-19. This sequence joins TRBV25-1 and TRBJ1-1, with 11 bases aligning to TRBD1. The sequenced material came from peripheral blood. The CDR3 loop reads CASRPGQGVNTEAFF. In DNA form, the CDR3 reads TGTGCCAGCAGACCGGGACAGGGGGTGAACACTGAAGCTTTCTTT.